These T cell receptor beta chains were read from a single sample in a study of beta chain features in type 1 diabetes. Profiling relied on immunoSEQ multiplex PCR, and the TCRdb table lists in-frame clones only, not all of them. The sample has under 250,000 clones, about 26% seen once. Input material: central memory CD4+ T cells from blood. Source of these receptors: a man between 25 and 39 years old in good health. Each CDR3 is given with its conserved first and last residue. Fields, in order: clone size, V gene, J gene, D gene, CDR3 protein, CDR3 DNA. A D gene is named only where the DNA matches it firmly. A clone size is listed for some rows: how often the clone was seen (once, few, many), or a class if it is expanded.

few	TRBV5-1	TRBJ2-2	.	CASSDGNTGELFF	TGCGCCAGTTCGGACGGGAACACCGGGGAGCTGTTTTTT
.	TRBV18	TRBJ2-6	TRBD2	CASSPPLAGARPGANVLTF	TGTGCCAGCTCACCCCCACTAGCGGGGGCCCGGCCTGGGGCCAACGTCCTGACTTTC
.	TRBV5-6	TRBJ1-1	.	CASSLAGAHMNTEAFF	TGTGCCAGCAGCTTGGCCGGGGCTCATATGAACACTGAAGCTTTCTTT
few	TRBV29-1	TRBJ2-1	TRBD2	CSARGASGGLQFF	TGCAGCGCCCGCGGGGCTAGCGGGGGGCTACAGTTCTTC
many	TRBV2	TRBJ1-2	.	CASSRTENYGYTF	TGTGCCAGCAGTAGGACAGAAAACTATGGCTACACCTTC
.	TRBV25-1	TRBJ2-4	.	CASSKIQGAKNIQYF	TGTGCCAGTTCGAAAATACAGGGAGCCAAAAACATTCAGTACTTC
.	TRBV5-1	TRBJ2-5	TRBD1	CASSSGTGGYQETQYF	TGCGCCAGCAGCTCGGGGACAGGGGGATACCAAGAGACCCAGTACTTC
many	TRBV30	TRBJ2-5	.	CAWSAELQGVLGTQYF	TGTGCCTGGAGTGCAGAGTTGCAGGGCGTCCTTGGGACCCAGTACTTC
.	TRBV6-5	TRBJ1-6	TRBD1	CASRGDRGDSPLHF	TGTGCCAGCAGAGGGGACAGGGGGGATTCACCCCTCCACTTT
.	TRBV7-2	TRBJ1-2	.	CASSQSGQFYGYTF	TGTGCCAGCAGCCAAAGCGGACAGTTCTATGGCTACACCTTC
.	TRBV5-1	TRBJ1-2	.	CASSLAAQNYGYTF	TGCGCCAGCAGCTTGGCCGCACAGAACTATGGCTACACCTTC
.	TRBV27	TRBJ1-2	.	CASHSVSYGYTF	TGTGCCAGCCATTCGGTTAGCTATGGCTACACCTTC
.	TRBV9	TRBJ2-2	TRBD2	CASSVASGINTGELFF	TGTGCCAGCAGCGTAGCCAGCGGGATAAACACCGGGGAGCTGTTTTTT
.	TRBV6-5	TRBJ2-7	.	CASTGVTPYEQYF	TGTGCCAGCACTGGGGTCACTCCCTACGAGCAGTACTTC
once	TRBV7-9	TRBJ1-1	.	CASSLSQAGMNTEAFF	TGTGCCAGCAGCTTAAGCCAGGCAGGAATGAACACTGAAGCTTTCTTT
few	TRBV20-1	TRBJ2-5	.	CSAADQGGQYF	TGCAGTGCCGCTGACCAAGGGGGCCAGTACTTC
.	TRBV7-2	TRBJ1-6	TRBD1	CASSLRPGTGFDSPLHF	TGTGCCAGCAGCTTACGGCCCGGGACAGGCTTTGATTCACCCCTCCACTTT
.	TRBV5-1	TRBJ2-1	.	CASSLRTGEQFF	TGCGCCAGCAGCCTGAGGACTGGTGAGCAGTTCTTC
.	TRBV7-6	TRBJ2-5	.	CASSSYTGAGETQYF	TGTGCCAGCAGCAGCTACACGGGGGCGGGGGAGACCCAGTACTTC
few	TRBV6-6	TRBJ2-5	.	CASSYSGTVQETQYF	TGTGCCAGCAGTTACTCGGGCACAGTCCAAGAGACCCAGTACTTC
few	TRBV11-2	TRBJ2-1	TRBD2	CASSSLAGIVHEQFF	TGTGCCAGCAGCTCCCTAGCGGGAATTGTCCATGAGCAGTTCTTC
many	TRBV10-3	TRBJ1-3	.	CAIDAGNTIYF	TGTGCCATCGACGCGGGAAACACCATATATTTT
.	TRBV6-5	TRBJ1-2	.	CASSNEGGYTF	TGTGCCAGCAGCAACGAGGGAGGCTACACCTTC
.	TRBV2	TRBJ1-5	.	CASSGGSPNQPQHF	TGTGCCAGCAGTGGAGGGTCCCCCAATCAGCCCCAGCATTTT
.	TRBV30	TRBJ2-1	.	CAWSPNTSGLQFF	TGTGCCTGGAGTCCAAACACTAGTGGACTACAGTTCTTC
.	TRBV7-2	TRBJ2-3	.	CASSFYVDTQYF	TGTGCCAGCAGCTTCTACGTTGATACGCAGTATTTT
.	TRBV28	TRBJ2-3	TRBD2	CASSPISGLAATDTQYF	TGTGCCAGCAGTCCGATATCGGGACTAGCGGCGACAGATACGCAGTATTTT
.	TRBV30	TRBJ2-3	.	CAWSVLGATDTQYF	TGTGCCTGGAGTGTCCTAGGGGCTACAGATACGCAGTATTTT
.	TRBV9	TRBJ2-1	TRBD2	CASSVGISGSRDEQFF	TGTGCCAGCAGCGTAGGGATTAGCGGGAGCCGCGATGAGCAGTTCTTC
once	TRBV19	TRBJ2-5	TRBD2	CASSIAGDGETQYF	TGTGCCAGTAGTATTGCGGGGGATGGAGAGACCCAGTACTTC
once	TRBV25-1	TRBJ2-2	.	CASSELRTGELFF	TGTGCCAGCAGTGAATTAAGGACCGGGGAGCTGTTTTTT
.	TRBV5-1	TRBJ2-1	TRBD2	CASSSSGRAAYNEQFF	TGCGCCAGCAGCTCTAGCGGGAGGGCCGCCTACAATGAGCAGTTCTTC
.	TRBV30	TRBJ1-2	.	CAWSTEEGRGPKFNYGYTF	TGTGCCTGGAGTACGGAGGAGGGAAGAGGCCCAAAATTCAACTATGGCTACACCTTC
few	TRBV28	TRBJ2-7	TRBD2	CASSSPGLAGGGEQYF	TGTGCCAGCAGTTCCCCGGGACTAGCGGGAGGGGGCGAGCAGTACTTC
.	TRBV11-2	TRBJ2-5	TRBD2	CASSPSPGGQETQYF	TGTGCCAGCAGCCCCTCCCCGGGGGGTCAAGAGACCCAGTACTTC
few	TRBV29-1	TRBJ1-1	.	CSVDRPNEAFF	TGCAGCGTGGACAGACCCAATGAAGCTTTCTTT
.	TRBV7-9	TRBJ1-1	.	CASSLQDWTTFF	TGTGCCAGCAGCTTGCAGGACTGGACAACTTTCTTT
.	TRBV28	TRBJ2-7	.	CASSRDSRPGEQYF	TGTGCCAGCAGCCGGGACTCGCGACCGGGCGAGCAGTACTTC
many	TRBV28	TRBJ2-7	.	CASSVNYEQYF	TGTGCCAGCAGCGTCAACTACGAGCAGTACTTC
many	TRBV7-2	TRBJ2-7	.	CASSLGHTFEEQYF	TGTGCCAGCAGCCTGGGACATACCTTCGAGGAGCAGTACTTC
few	TRBV7-2	TRBJ2-3	.	CASSLGGTDTQYF	TGTGCCAGCAGCTTAGGGGGAACAGATACGCAGTATTTT
.	TRBV13	TRBJ1-5	.	CASSFRGRGSQPQHF	TGTGCCAGCAGCTTTAGAGGAAGGGGGAGCCAGCCCCAGCATTTT
.	TRBV4-2	TRBJ2-5	TRBD2	CASSQGKAGGQETQYF	TGTGCCAGCAGCCAAGGGAAAGCGGGGGGCCAAGAGACCCAGTACTTC
.	TRBV10-3	TRBJ1-6	TRBD1	CAISGDREPGSPLHF	TGTGCCATCAGTGGGGACAGAGAACCAGGCTCACCCCTCCACTTT
.	TRBV10-3	TRBJ2-5	.	CAIGKDPGETQYF	TGTGCCATCGGAAAGGACCCGGGGGAGACCCAGTACTTC
few	TRBV5-4	TRBJ1-5	.	CASSSPGRNQPQHF	TGTGCCAGCAGCTCCCCGGGCCGCAATCAGCCCCAGCATTTT
.	TRBV13	TRBJ1-6	.	CASSLEAFSYNSPLHF	TGTGCCAGCAGCTTAGAGGCATTCTCCTATAATTCACCCCTCCACTTT
few	TRBV5-4	TRBJ2-3	TRBD1	CASTRNSRQGLADTQYF	TGTGCCAGCACCCGTAATTCTAGACAGGGGCTGGCAGATACGCAGTATTTT
few	TRBV2	TRBJ2-7	.	CASSEGRVPYEQYF	TGTGCCAGCAGTGAAGGCAGGGTCCCTTACGAGCAGTACTTC
few	TRBV10-3	TRBJ1-2	TRBD1	CAISRDRDSGYTF	TGTGCCATCAGCCGGGACAGGGATAGTGGCTACACCTTC
.	TRBV29-1	TRBJ1-1	.	CSVATAMNTEAFF	TGCAGCGTTGCGACAGCCATGAACACTGAAGCTTTCTTT
.	TRBV7-2	TRBJ1-2	.	CASSTSGNSNYGYTF	TGTGCCAGCAGCACTTCCGGGAATTCTAACTATGGCTACACCTTC
few	TRBV19	TRBJ2-7	TRBD2	CASGAQRGSYEQYF	TGTGCCAGCGGGGCGCAGCGGGGGTCCTACGAGCAGTACTTC
few	TRBV5-1	TRBJ2-3	.	CASSLEQRNTQYF	TGCGCCAGCAGCTTGGAACAGCGAAATACGCAGTATTTT
.	TRBV9	TRBJ1-1	.	CASSVAVNTEAFF	TGTGCCAGCAGCGTAGCAGTTAACACTGAAGCTTTCTTT
.	TRBV2	TRBJ1-2	.	CASSISGASYGYTF	TGTGCCAGCAGCATATCAGGGGCCAGCTATGGCTACACCTTC
.	TRBV6-5	TRBJ1-3	.	CASSYSKGSGNTIYF	TGTGCCAGCAGTTACTCGAAAGGCTCTGGAAACACCATATATTTT